What follows are 17 T cell receptor beta chains derived from one specimen sequenced in a study of T cell clonality in common variable immunodeficiency. Using immunoSEQ multiplex PCR, the repertoire was profiled, and TCRdb retains in-frame clones only, with some absent. The sample holds 45,000 to 55,000 clones, and no clone turns up only once. The sample was peripheral blood mononuclear cells. The receptors derive from a person between 18 and 70 years old in good health.

This clone was counted at least ten times. The read finishes 3 residues shy of the CDR3 end, and the germline J gene is used to complete it. V is TRBV6-2 or TRBV6-3 and J is TRBJ1-5; 7 nucleotides agree with TRBD1. The CDR3 sequence is 16 residues long. The junction had 12 bases not matched to a gene; V was cut back by 4 bases and J by 6 bases. Germline V CDR1 and CDR2: MNHEY, SVGEGT. CDR3: CASSFFRAGGPQPQHF. Partial CDR3 DNA: TGTGCCAGCAGTTTCTTCCGCGCAGGGGGACCTCAGCCC.

This clone was seen at least ten times. CDR3 DNA, as far as it was read: TGTGCCTGGAGCCCCATCAAAACCGGGACAGGGGGAAAA. It specifies CAWSPIKTGTGGK. The entire CDR3 protein reads CAWSPIKTGTGGKAFF. V and J are TRBV30 and TRBJ1-1; 11 bases are shared with TRBD1. The read stops 3 residues short of the end of the CDR3; the missing end is completed from the germline J gene. CDR3 length: 16 amino acids. Germline CDR1 reads GTSNPN; CDR2 reads SVGIG (reference sequence).

This clone was observed at least ten times. Sequencing ends 3 residues short of the CDR3 end; the germline J gene provides the rest. V and J are TRBV20-1 and TRBJ2-3; D is ambiguous. Between the trimmed V and J ends, which lost 0 bases and 0 bases, there was a span of 4 bases. Germline loops: CDR1 DFQATT, CDR2 SNEGSKA (reference sequence). The CDR3 totals 13 residues. CDR3 bases read: TGCAGTGCTAGAGATACTAGCACAGATACG. It codes for CSARDTSTDT. The entire CDR3 sequence reads CSARDTSTDTQYF.

This clone has a count of ten or more. Read sequence stops 3 residues before the CDR3 end, and the germline J gene provides the missing end. This chain connects TRBV28 to TRBJ1-2; D perhaps matches TRBD1 (5 bases). Germline CDR1 MDHEN, CDR2 SYDVKM. The V gene lost 3 bases and the J gene lost 4 bases, with 9 bases spanning the gap. The CDR3 consists of 13 residues. The CDR3 here is CASSFMGGYGYTF. The sequenced CDR3 bases are TGTGCCAGCAGTTTTATGGGGGGCTATGGC.

This clone was seen many times. The DNA ends 3 residues before the CDR3 does, and the rest of the CDR3 is filled in from the germline J gene. The chain links TRBV12-3 or TRBV12-4 to TRBJ2-5; D is unresolved. This CDR3 contains 14 residues. V was shortened by 5 bases and J by 5 bases, with 15 bases between the two germline ends. CDR3 DNA, as far as it was read: TGTGCCAGCAGTCCCCGATCGGGTTCGGAGACC. Translating gives CASSPRSGSET. Given in full, the CDR3 is CASSPRSGSETQYF.

This clone appeared many times. The read gets to within 3 residues of the CDR3 end, and the germline J gene fills in the rest. The rearrangement uses TRBV2 and TRBJ2-1, with D hard to call. The length of the CDR3 is 16 residues. In germline, CDR1 is SNHLY, CDR2 FYNNEI. V lost 8 bases and J 0 bases, leaving 17 bases between the germline ends. The CDR3 is CASSLLEIDSYNEQFF. The sequenced part of the CDR3 DNA is TGTGCCAGCTCGCTCCTAGAAATCGACTCCTACAATGAG.

There are many counts of this clone. The missing CDR3 end, 3 residues past where the read stops, is filled in from the germline J gene. Other DNA sequences from this sample encode an identical CDR3 as well. The chain joins TRBV7-9 to TRBJ2-1, with TRBD2 identical over 16 bases. The CDR3 is 15 amino acids. The V and J ends lost 3 bases and 7 bases, in that order; junction bases with no gene match: 0. Germline V gene sequence: CDR1 SEHNR, CDR2 FQNEAQ (reference sequence). Incomplete CDR3 DNA: TGTGCCAGCAGCTTGGGACTAGCGGGGGGGAATGAG. This encodes CASSLGLAGGNE. The entire CDR3 sequence reads CASSLGLAGGNEQFF.

This clone was observed at least ten times. From the germline J gene comes the end of the CDR3, since the read stops 3 residues before it. V and J are TRBV29-1 and TRBJ2-7; D possibly uses TRBD1 or TRBD2 (5 bases each). The CDR3 spans 13 residues. With 3 bases removed from V and 4 bases from J, the gap between germline ends came to 13 bases. The germline gives CDR1 SQVTM, CDR2 ANQGSEA. CDR3 DNA, as far as it was read: TGCAGCGTTGAGATCAGGGAGTCGTACGAG. It translates to CSVEIRESYE. The whole CDR3 sequence reads CSVEIRESYEQYF.

This clone has ten or more counts. The read ends 3 residues shy of where the CDR3 ends; the end is completed using the germline J gene. V gene TRBV12-3 or TRBV12-4 combines with J gene TRBJ1-2; 8 positions agree with TRBD1. V trimming: 6 bases; J trimming: 3 bases; junction bases outside the gene matches: 9. This CDR3 is built from 15 residues. CDR3 amino acids: CASRPLDRADYGYTF. Partial CDR3 DNA: TGTGCCAGCAGGCCTTTGGACAGGGCGGACTATGGC.

This clone showed up many times. The read stops 3 residues short of the end of the CDR3; the missing end is completed from the germline J gene. The V and J genes are TRBV5-4 and TRBJ1-2; D remains unclear. The CDR3 is 16 amino acids. Germline values: CDR1 SGHNT, CDR2 YYREEE (reference sequence). V lost 0 bases and J 0 bases, leaving 12 bases between the germline ends. The part of the CDR3 DNA that was read is TGTGCCAGCAGCTTGGGTTCATACACTACTAACTATGGC. This gives the protein CASSLGSYTTNYG. The entire CDR3 sequence reads CASSLGSYTTNYGYTF.

About this clone itself: The DNA ends 3 residues before the CDR3 does, and the rest of the CDR3 is filled in from the germline J gene. This chain joins TRBV19 and TRBJ1-5, with 7 bases identical to TRBD1. Germline trimming cut 0 bases from V and 4 bases from J; bases unmatched to any gene: 12. The CDR3 is 18 residues long. CDR1 and CDR2 from the germline V gene are LNHDA and SQIVND (reference sequence). CDR3 in amino acids: CASSIDLGGQGRNQPQHF. CDR3 DNA (partial): TGTGCCAGTAGTATAGATCTAGGGGGCCAGGGGAGAAATCAGCCC.

This clone has ten or more counts. The read finishes 3 residues shy of the CDR3 end, and the germline J gene is used to complete it. J is TRBJ2-7 and V is TRBV6-2 or TRBV6-3; tentative D call: TRBD2 (6 bases). V lost 8 bases, J lost 0 bases, and 17 bases lay in between. CDR1 and CDR2 from the germline V gene are MNHEY and SVGEGT. This CDR3 contains 15 residues. CDR3 amino acids: CASRGIGGPSYEQYF. The covered CDR3 bases are TGTGCCAGCCGGGGGATAGGAGGGCCCTCCTACGAG.

This clone was recorded at least ten times. The read gets to within 3 residues of the CDR3 end, and the germline J gene fills in the rest. V is TRBV20-1 and J is TRBJ1-1; TRBD1 agrees at 8 bases. Germline V gene data show CDR1 as DFQATT and CDR2 as SNEGSKA (reference sequence). Trimming at V came to 6 bases and at J to 0 bases, leaving 6 bases not matched to a gene. The CDR3 sequence is 14 residues long. The DNA read from the CDR3 is TGCAGTGCCAGGACAGGGACCATGAACACTGAA. Protein: CSARTGTMNTE. The whole CDR3 sequence is CSARTGTMNTEAFF.

This clone was seen ten or more times. The read ends 3 residues early relative to the CDR3; the germline J gene fills the gap. The gene calls are TRBV12-3 or TRBV12-4 and TRBJ2-5; D is undetermined. The V and J ends lost 3 bases and 5 bases respectively, with 7 bases between them. The CDR3 sequence is 12 residues long. CDR3 bases read: TGTGCCAGCAGTTTTGAGGCCGAGACC. This translates into CASSFEAET. The complete CDR3 sequence is CASSFEAETQYF.

Many counts were recorded for this clone. The read finishes 3 residues shy of the CDR3 end, and the germline J gene is used to complete it. The J gene is TRBJ2-1, the V gene TRBV12-3 or TRBV12-4; D possibly uses TRBD1 or TRBD2 (5 bases each). The CDR3 extends over 14 amino acids. V was trimmed by 5 bases and J by 6 bases, leaving 14 bases between them. The covered CDR3 bases are TGTGCCAGCAGTCTAGAGGGGTCACTCAATGAG. Its translation: CASSLEGSLNE. The full-length CDR3 reads as CASSLEGSLNEQFF.

This clone was seen ten or more times. The read gets to within 3 residues of the CDR3 end, and the germline J gene fills in the rest. This chain uses TRBV7-2 with TRBJ2-7; TRBD2 agrees at 9 bases. The CDR3 is made up of 17 amino acids. Germline values: CDR1 SGHTA, CDR2 FQGNSA. The V gene end was trimmed by 0 bases and the J gene end by 6 bases; junction bases not matched to a gene: 12. CDR3 DNA, as far as it was read: TGTGCCAGCAGCTTAGCCCGGCGTGCTAGCGGGAACGCCGAG. Its protein product is CASSLARRASGNAE. The complete CDR3 protein is CASSLARRASGNAEQYF.

This clone occurred many times. The read ends 3 residues early relative to the CDR3; the germline J gene fills the gap. This chain connects TRBV6-1 to TRBJ2-6; TRBD2 is a possible D gene (6 bases). The V and J ends lost 0 bases and 0 bases respectively, with 12 bases between them. The CDR3 covers 18 residues. Germline values: CDR1 MNHNS, CDR2 SASEGT. The CDR3 here is CASSEAPGLHSGANVLTF. The CDR3 bases that were read are TGTGCCAGCAGTGAAGCGCCCGGACTACACTCTGGGGCCAACGTC.